This T cell receptor (beta chain) was recovered during a study of beta chain features in type 1 diabetes. Whole-study context: What patients shared with healthy donors was a similar profile of age, gender and cell yields.

Expressed TCRB transcripts were sequenced because the isolated RNA had all been reverse transcribed beforehand. Read totals for stem cell-like memory T cell samples averaged about 1 million. Sequencing used immunoSEQ multiplex PCR; TCRdb keeps in-frame clones, though not all of them. This table has under 95,000 clones, around a third appearing once. Material for sequencing was stem cell memory CD4+ T cells from blood. The TCR sequence derives from a woman aged 18-35 years in good health.

The DNA of the CDR3 is TGTGCCAGCAGCTTAAATGGGAGCGGTGTAAGCTCCTACGAGCAGTACTTC. Protein product: CASSLNGSGVSSYEQYF. V gene TRBV7-3 combines with J gene TRBJ2-7; a possible D gene is TRBD2 (5 bases). The germline V gene has CDR1 SGHTA and CDR2 FQGTGA. The ends were cut back, 1 base at V and 0 bases at J, with 16 bases in the middle. The CDR3 extends over 17 amino acids.